The rows below give T cell receptor beta chains drawn from one sample of a study of STAT3 mutations in large granular lymphocyte leukemia. Data came from immunoSEQ multiplex PCR; TCRdb stores just in-frame clones and leaves some out. The table includes about 10,000 clones, roughly 55% detected once. The sample taken for sequencing was peripheral blood mononuclear cells. The origin of the receptors is a boy younger than 18 with T-cell large granular lymphocyte leukemia. Some clones in this sample may be carry-over from other donors' samples. The CDR3 runs from the conserved cysteine through the conserved F or W. The D gene is left open where the match is weak. Only some rows state a clone size, as once, few, many or a class for expanded clones.

TRBV30	TRBJ2-3	-	-	CAWTLGLSDTQYF	TGTGCCTGGACCCTAGGACTCTCAGATACGCAGTATTTT
TRBV7-9	TRBJ1-6	-	-	CASSAGSSYNSPLHF	TGTGCCAGCAGCGCGGGAAGCTCCTATAATTCACCCCTCCACTTT
TRBV29-1	TRBJ1-3	-	-	CSVADGPGNTIYF	TGCAGCGTTGCGGACGGCCCGGGAAACACCATATATTTT
TRBV5-1	TRBJ2-7	-	-	CASSFGDYEQYF	TGCGCCAGCAGCTTTGGGGACTACGAGCAGTACTTC
TRBV7-9	TRBJ2-1	few	-	CASRGGLYNEQFF	TGTGCCAGCAGGGGGGGATTATACAATGAGCAGTTCTTC
TRBV18	TRBJ2-3	few	TRBD2	CASSPPTGGAFSTQYF	TGTGCCAGCTCACCACCTACCGGGGGGGCCTTCAGTACGCAGTATTTT
TRBV7-2	TRBJ2-1	-	TRBD1	CASSSPGQGVYNEQFF	TGTGCCAGCAGCTCGCCGGGACAGGGGGTATACAATGAGCAGTTCTTC
TRBV7-8	TRBJ2-7	-	-	CASSPLLANEQYF	TGTGCCAGCAGCCCCCTCCTGGCTAACGAGCAGTACTTC
TRBV7-8	TRBJ1-5	-	TRBD1	CASSHRTGANQPQHF	TGTGCCAGCAGCCATAGGACAGGGGCCAATCAGCCCCAGCATTTT
TRBV4-3	TRBJ2-3	-	-	CASSQERTGGTDTQYF	TGCGCCAGCAGCCAAGAAAGGACTGGAGGCACAGATACGCAGTATTTT
TRBV5-6	TRBJ2-7	-	-	CASSSLDEWEQYF	TGTGCCAGCAGCTCCCTGGACGAGTGGGAGCAGTACTTC
TRBV6-5	TRBJ2-7	few	-	CASSTNYEQYF	TGTGCCAGCAGTACTAACTACGAGCAGTACTTC
TRBV25-1	TRBJ1-2	-	-	CASSTWTDNYGYTF	TGTGCCAGCAGTACATGGACGGATAACTATGGCTACACCTTC
TRBV27	TRBJ2-7	few	TRBD2	CASRSGRPHEQYF	TGTGCCAGCCGTAGCGGGAGGCCCCACGAGCAGTACTTC
TRBV7-9	TRBJ1-1	few	-	CASSLDGDTEAFF	TGTGCCAGCAGTCTTGACGGGGACACTGAAGCTTTCTTT
TRBV5-1	TRBJ1-5	-	TRBD1	CASSLGDRDNQPQHF	TGCGCCAGCAGCTTGGGGGACAGGGATAATCAGCCCCAGCATTTT
TRBV5-1	TRBJ1-1	-	-	CASSWGTNTEAFF	TGCGCCAGCAGCTGGGGGACGAACACTGAAGCTTTCTTT
TRBV6-4	TRBJ2-1	-	-	CASSAGGTSDEQFF	TGTGCCAGCAGTGCTGGCGGAACCTCCGATGAGCAGTTCTTC
TRBV10-3	TRBJ1-2	-	-	CAISESSGISGYTF	TGTGCCATCAGTGAGTCGTCGGGGATTAGCGGCTACACCTTC
TRBV6-1	TRBJ2-1	-	-	CASRGALYSYNEQFF	TGTGCCAGTAGGGGGGCCCTCTACTCCTACAATGAGCAGTTCTTC
TRBV10-2	TRBJ2-3	few	TRBD2	CASSDGGGGATDTQYF	TGCGCCAGCAGTGATGGTGGCGGGGGGGCAACAGATACGCAGTATTTT
TRBV7-9	TRBJ1-5	few	-	CASSSLTGVNQPQHF	TGTGCCAGCAGCTCCTTAACAGGAGTCAATCAGCCCCAGCATTTT
TRBV5-4	TRBJ2-1	-	TRBD2	CASSLDRAGDPYNEQFF	TGTGCCAGCAGCTTGGATCGAGCGGGGGACCCCTACAATGAGCAGTTCTTC
TRBV5-4	TRBJ2-3	-	TRBD1	CASSYRTGGNTQYF	TGTGCCAGCAGTTATCGGACAGGGGGCAATACGCAGTATTTT
TRBV5-6	TRBJ2-7	-	TRBD1	CASSSDRDGEQYF	TGTGCCAGCAGCTCCGACAGGGATGGCGAGCAGTACTTC
TRBV30	TRBJ1-2	once	-	CAWSVRAGWSYGYTF	TGTGCCTGGAGTGTTCGGGCAGGGTGGAGTTATGGCTACACCTTC
TRBV9	TRBJ2-7	-	-	CASSVVRGSYEQYF	TGTGCCAGCAGCGTAGTACGGGGCTCCTACGAGCAGTACTTC
TRBV28	TRBJ2-7	-	-	CAISPGSSYEQYF	TGTGCTATCTCCCCCGGTAGCTCCTACGAGCAGTACTTC
TRBV7-8	TRBJ2-7	-	-	CASSLGELGYEQYF	TGTGCCAGCAGCTTAGGGGAGCTGGGCTACGAGCAGTACTTC
TRBV6-1	TRBJ2-7	-	-	CASSALRAKGHF	TGTGCCAGCAGTGCCCTAAGGGCAAAGGGACACTTC
TRBV5-6	TRBJ1-2	-	TRBD1	CASRTFQNTGGWDYGYTF	TGTGCCAGCAGGACATTCCAAAATACAGGGGGCTGGGACTATGGCTACACCTTC
TRBV7-2	TRBJ2-1	-	TRBD2	CASSPGLAYNEQFF	TGTGCCAGCAGCCCAGGACTAGCGTACAATGAGCAGTTCTTC
TRBV20-1	TRBJ2-7	medium-sized	-	CSAPGDYEQYF	TGCAGTGCCCCAGGGGATTACGAGCAGTACTTC
TRBV5-1	TRBJ1-3	-	TRBD1	CASSPDRGGGNTIYF	TGCGCCAGCAGCCCGGACAGGGGCGGTGGAAACACCATATATTTT
TRBV7-9	TRBJ2-7	-	TRBD1	CASSPGQGGDYEQYF	TGTGCCAGCAGCCCCGGACAGGGGGGTGACTACGAGCAGTACTTC
TRBV5-1	TRBJ2-7	-	TRBD1	CASSGTDRGEQYF	TGCGCCAGCAGCGGGACGGACAGGGGCGAGCAGTACTTC
TRBV9	TRBJ1-2	few	-	CASSVVTDMVLNYGYTF	TGTGCCAGCAGCGTAGTCACCGACATGGTACTTAACTATGGCTACACCTTC
TRBV5-1	TRBJ2-5	-	TRBD2	CASSPMGGETQYF	TGCGCCAGCAGTCCTATGGGAGGGGAGACCCAGTACTTC
TRBV30	TRBJ1-2	few	-	CAWSVSVGGGGYTF	TGTGCCTGGAGTGTATCAGTCGGGGGGGGTGGCTACACCTTC
TRBV7-9	TRBJ2-7	once	-	CASSYDRGRVSYEQYF	TGTGCCAGCAGCTATGACCGGGGCAGGGTTTCCTACGAGCAGTACTTC
TRBV5-6	TRBJ1-5	-	-	CASSIRVGNQPQHF	TGTGCCAGCAGCATCAGGGTGGGGAATCAGCCCCAGCATTTT
TRBV29-1	TRBJ1-2	-	-	CSDKEGGGYTF	TGCAGCGATAAAGAGGGGGGCGGCTACACCTTC
TRBV18	TRBJ1-2	few	-	CASSLRQANYGYTF	TGTGCCAGCTCACTCCGACAGGCTAACTATGGCTACACCTTC
TRBV9	TRBJ2-1	few	-	CASSVGSNEQFF	TGTGCCAGCAGCGTAGGCAGCAATGAGCAGTTCTTC
TRBV7-9	TRBJ2-3	-	TRBD2	CASSFLAGGRTDTQYF	TGTGCCAGCAGCTTTCTAGCGGGGGGTCGGACAGATACGCAGTATTTT
TRBV28	TRBJ2-7	-	-	CASRERAYEQYF	TGTGCCAGCAGGGAGCGGGCCTACGAGCAGTACTTC
TRBV7-7	TRBJ2-5	-	-	CASSASTGIGETQYF	TGTGCCAGCAGCGCAAGTACAGGGATCGGGGAGACCCAGTACTTC
TRBV4-2	TRBJ2-7	few	-	CASSQWGFSYEQYF	TGTGCCAGCAGCCAATGGGGATTCTCCTACGAGCAGTACTTC
TRBV18	TRBJ2-5	-	-	CASSPAPGNQETQYF	TGTGCCAGCTCACCGGCCCCCGGGAACCAAGAGACCCAGTACTTC
TRBV5-1	TRBJ1-1	-	-	CASSYDKRDTGTEAFF	TGCGCCAGCAGCTATGACAAAAGGGACACGGGTACTGAAGCTTTCTTT
TRBV5-1	TRBJ2-3	once	-	CASTQVGISTDTQYF	TGCGCCAGCACCCAAGTCGGTATAAGCACAGATACGCAGTATTTT
TRBV6-5	TRBJ1-5	few	-	CASSYSPRSNQPQHF	TGTGCCAGCAGTTACTCACCTAGGAGCAATCAGCCCCAGCATTTT
TRBV28	TRBJ1-6	few	TRBD1	CASSLRQGDSPLHF	TGTGCCAGCAGTTTACGGCAGGGGGATTCACCCCTCCACTTT